This T cell receptor beta chain was observed in a study of cytomegalovirus exposure and HLA in healthy donors. From germline, CDR1 is SGHNT and CDR2 YENEEA. The CDR3 runs 14 residues. Vbeta (60) and Jbeta (13) primers were used in the PCR. Measured with immunoSEQ multiplex PCR; TCRdb has only the in-frame clones, and not every one. Its clone listing holds fewer than 150,000 clones. This TCR was sampled from a man aged 18 to 30 in good health and CMV-seronegative. J is TRBJ2-5 and V is TRBV11-3, with a tentative D call TRBD2 (6 bases). The J call is uncertain, as TRBJ2-7 better fits the DNA end. The sequenced material came from PBMCs. The DNA of the CDR3 is TGTGCCAGCAGCCCGGGGAGGTATCCCTACGAGCAGTACTTC. Protein product: CASSPGRYPYEQYF.